Below are 28 T cell receptor beta chains sequenced from a single sample in a study of cytomegalovirus exposure and HLA in healthy donors. The PCR made use of 60 Vbeta and 13 Jbeta primers. Using immunoSEQ multiplex PCR, the repertoire was profiled, and TCRdb retains in-frame clones only, with some absent. Here the sample spans roughly 100,000 clones, over 65% being singletons. Sequenced material: PBMCs. Every receptor here comes from a middle-aged man in good health and CMV-seronegative.

Details on this clone: Additional DNA sequences in this sample encode the identical CDR3. The chain carries TRBV11-1 and TRBJ2-3, with 12 nucleotides matching TRBD2. CDR1 SGHAT and CDR2 FQDESV come from the germline V gene (reference sequence). Germline trimming cut 1 base from V and 5 bases from J; bases unmatched to any gene: 4. The CDR3 runs 16 residues. The DNA of the CDR3 is TGTGCCAGCAGCTTAGAACCTAGCGGGGGGGTAGATACGCAGTATTTT. This gives the protein CASSLEPSGGVDTQYF.

The CDR3 coding sequence is TGCGCCAGCAGCCAAGAGGGCTGGTACGAGCAGTACTTC. As protein: CASSQEGWYEQYF. The V gene is TRBV4-1, the J gene TRBJ2-7; D gene unclear. Germline V gene lookup returns CDR1 MGHRA and CDR2 YSYEKL. The CDR3 runs to 13 residues. V was cut by 0 bases and J by 4 bases, with 7 bases left in between.

Here the CDR3 DNA reads TGTGCCAGCATAGGACAGGAGTCCTACGAGCAGTACTTC. As protein: CASIGQESYEQYF. This sequence joins TRBV6-1 and TRBJ2-7; 7 bases fit TRBD1. This CDR3 spans 13 amino acids. V lost 7 bases to trimming and J lost 1 base; unmatched junction nucleotides: 4. Germline V gene data show CDR1 as MNHNS and CDR2 as SASEGT.

The chain employs TRBV19 and TRBJ1-2, with 7 bases lining up with TRBD1. The CDR3 has 14 amino acids. Germline V lookup: CDR1 LNHDA, CDR2 SQIVND (reference sequence). V lost 3 bases and J lost 4; bases outside the gene matches: 5. The CDR3 DNA reads as TGTGCCAGTAGTATTCGGCAGGGGGTCTATGGCTACACCTTC. Translation gives CASSIRQGVYGYTF.

The chain links TRBV15 to TRBJ2-7, with unresolved D. CDR1 and CDR2 (germline): LNHNV, YYDKDF (reference sequence). The CDR3 has 14 amino acids. Trimming left V 0 bases short and J 3 bases short, with 9 bases between. CDR3 sequence (DNA): TGTGCCACCAGCAGAGATCCAGTTGGCTACGAGCAGTACTTC. This gives the protein CATSRDPVGYEQYF.

This chain uses TRBV9 with TRBJ2-2; the match to TRBD1 covers 8 bases. Germline V CDR1 and CDR2: SGDLS, YYNGEE. The CDR3 totals 16 residues. V was clipped by 0 bases and J by 2 bases; unmatched bases: 3. Here the CDR3 DNA reads TGTGCCAGCAGCGTAGGGACAGGGACTAACACCGGGGAGCTGTTTTTT. Residues: CASSVGTGTNTGELFF.

The genes are TRBV19 and TRBJ1-6, with D perhaps matching TRBD1 (5 bases). Looked up from germline, CDR1 is LNHDA and CDR2 is SQIVND (reference sequence). Deletions cut 3 bases from V and 0 bases from J, with 12 bases between. The CDR3 extends over 17 amino acids. The CDR3 region has the DNA TGTGCCAGTAGTATGGCGACAGCGAGCTCCTATAATTCACCCCTCCACTTT. It specifies CASSMATASSYNSPLHF.

With regard to this clone: Relative to the germline gene, one junction end is altered; a read error may explain this. The chain couples TRBV7-7 to TRBJ2-3, with TRBD2 identical over 9 bases. The length of the CDR3 is 17 residues. Looked up from germline, CDR1 is SSHAT and CDR2 is FNYEAQ (reference sequence). CDR3 nucleotides: TGTGCTAGCAGTCCCAGCGGGGGGAACGGGGCCGGAGATACGCAGTATTTT. Amino acids: CASSPSGGNGAGDTQYF.

This clone has a handful of counts. V gene TRBV4-3 combines with J gene TRBJ2-1; TRBD2 might be the D (5 bases). Per the germline V gene, CDR1 is LGHNA and CDR2 is YSLEER. CDR3 length equals 15 residues. Deletions cut 3 bases from V and 5 bases from J, with 14 bases between. The chain's CDR3 is CASSHHRIGDNEQFF. CDR3 nucleotide sequence: TGCGCCAGCAGCCACCATCGTATCGGGGACAATGAGCAGTTCTTC.

This clone was seen more than once but under ten times. The J gene is TRBJ2-1, the V gene TRBV12-5; D gene ambiguous. V lost 0 bases to trimming and J lost 4 bases, with 7 bases between them. The germline gives CDR1 LGHNT, CDR2 FRNRAP. The CDR3 totals 14 residues. The CDR3 here is CASGLVAPYNEQFF. The CDR3 DNA sequence: TGTGCTAGTGGTTTGGTAGCCCCGTACAATGAGCAGTTCTTC.

The V call is TRBV15, the J call TRBJ1-2; 7 bases line up with TRBD1. The J segment lost 5 bases and the V segment lost 1 base, leaving 7 bases of the junction unmatched. The CDR3 has 15 residues. Germline CDR1 LNHNV, CDR2 YYDKDF (reference sequence). Here the CDR3 DNA reads TGTGCCACCAGCAGAGTACAGGGGATCGGGTATGGCTACACCTTC. It codes for CATSRVQGIGYGYTF. Using reference TRBV15 and TRBJ1-2 for the parts outside the CDR3, the full variable domain is DAMVIQNPRYQVTQFGKPVTLSCSQTLNHNVMYWYQQKSSQAPKLLFHYYDKDFNNEADTPDNFQSRRPNTSFCFLDIRSPGLGDTAMYLCATSRVQGIGYGYTFGSGTRLTVV.

The chain recombines TRBV15 with TRBJ2-7; 7 positions agree with TRBD2. Germline CDR1 and CDR2: LNHNV and YYDKDF (reference sequence). Trimming at V came to 1 base and at J to 3 bases, leaving 12 bases not matched to a gene. The CDR3 sequence is 17 residues long. CDR3 coding DNA: TGTGCCACCAGCAGAGCTCTAACCGGGACTAAGTACTACGAGCAGTACTTC. Translating gives CATSRALTGTKYYEQYF.

The rearrangement links TRBV2 to TRBJ2-7, with 9 nucleotides matching TRBD1. The CDR3 is 13 amino acids. The J segment lost 9 bases and the V segment lost 4 bases, leaving 7 bases of the junction unmatched. Germline lookup yields CDR1 SNHLY and CDR2 FYNNEI. The CDR3: CASSGDRAIWQYF. The CDR3 DNA reads TGTGCCAGCAGTGGGGACAGGGCCATTTGGCAGTACTTC.

The J gene is TRBJ2-7, the V gene TRBV6-5; weak D call: TRBD1 (6 bases). From germline, CDR1 is MNHEY and CDR2 SVGAGI. The CDR3 is made up of 14 amino acids. V was trimmed by 6 bases and J by 2 bases, leaving 14 bases between them. CDR3 region: CASSPIGGPYEQYF. The CDR3 DNA reads as TGTGCCAGCAGCCCGATAGGGGGACCCTACGAGCAGTACTTC.

The chain employs TRBV15 and TRBJ1-3; TRBD1 agrees at 7 bases. CDR1 is LNHNV, CDR2 YYDKDF, per germline (reference sequence). The trim removed 6 bases at V and 4 bases at J, leaving 12 bases unmatched. CDR3 length equals 16 residues. Here the CDR3 reads CATRSTPTGAGNTIYF. DNA of the CDR3: TGTGCCACCAGGAGCACCCCAACAGGGGCCGGAAACACCATATATTTT. Filled out from reference TRBV15 and TRBJ1-3, the complete variable domain reads DAMVIQNPRYQVTQFGKPVTLSCSQTLNHNVMYWYQQKSSQAPKLLFHYYDKDFNNEADTPDNFQSRRPNTSFCFLDIRSPGLGDTAMYLCATRSTPTGAGNTIYFGEGSWLTVV.

As for this clone: Other DNA sequences of this sample code for an identical CDR3. The chain couples TRBV9 to TRBJ1-2, with a possible D match to TRBD1 (5 bases). The CDR3 length is 15 residues. Per germline, CDR1 SGDLS and CDR2 YYNGEE. V was shortened by 4 bases and J by 11 bases, with 24 bases between the two germline ends. CDR3: CASSPRDGGSGGYTF. As DNA, the CDR3 is TGTGCCAGCAGCCCTCGAGATGGGGGGTCGGGTGGATACACCTTC.

The rearrangement joins TRBV5-8 to TRBJ1-2; D is unresolved. The CDR3 extends over 12 amino acids. Trimming stripped 4 bases from V and 9 bases from J, with 13 bases between. Germline values: CDR1 SGHTS, CDR2 YDEGEE. CDR3 bases: TGTGCCAGCAGCCTTAACGGGAGACGCTACACCTTC. This codes for CASSLNGRRYTF.

This rearrangement joins TRBV6-5 to TRBJ1-2; D is possibly TRBD1 (5 bases). V was trimmed by 4 bases and J by 0 bases, leaving 12 bases between them. The CDR3 consists of 15 residues. The germline gives CDR1 MNHEY, CDR2 SVGAGI. DNA for the CDR3: TGTGCCAGCAGTTCCGGGGGGTGGTCTAACTATGGCTACACCTTC. Encoded protein: CASSSGGWSNYGYTF.

This chain joins TRBV27 and TRBJ2-3, with 8 bases fitting TRBD2. The CDR3 sequence is 15 residues long. V lost 3 bases to trimming and J lost 6 bases; unmatched junction nucleotides: 8. Germline assignment: CDR1 MNHEY and CDR2 SMNVEV (reference sequence). Here the CDR3 reads CASSFSSGGGDTQYF. CDR3 coding DNA: TGTGCCAGCAGTTTTTCGAGCGGGGGCGGGGATACGCAGTATTTT.

This clone was seen only once. V gene TRBV11-2 combines with J gene TRBJ2-5, with D possibly matching TRBD1 (6 bases). The DNA end lines up better with TRBJ2-7; the J call may be wrong. Germline assignment: CDR1 SGHAT and CDR2 FQNNGV. The CDR3 has 14 amino acids. The CDR3 DNA reads as TGTGCCAGCAGCCGGACAGTTCCGTCCTACGAGCAGTACTTC. It codes for CASSRTVPSYEQYF.

The rearrangement links TRBV7-9 to TRBJ2-7; D is possibly TRBD2 (6 bases). V was cut by 5 bases and J by 4 bases, with 18 bases left in between. CDR3 length: 15 residues. CDR1 and CDR2 from the germline V gene are SEHNR and FQNEAQ (reference sequence). The CDR3 DNA sequence: TGTGCCAGCAGCCTGCAGGGCGGGGTCTGGTACGAGCAGTACTTC. Its translation: CASSLQGGVWYEQYF.

The rearrangement joins TRBV27 to TRBJ1-1, with D unresolved. CDR1 is MNHEY and CDR2 is SMNVEV in the germline V gene (reference sequence). This CDR3 region has 14 residues. Trimming removed 3 bases from V and 1 base from J, with 9 bases in between. This CDR3 reads CASSFMRGNTEAFF. The CDR3 bases are TGTGCCAGCAGTTTCATGAGAGGGAACACTGAAGCTTTCTTT.

V and J are TRBV7-2 and TRBJ2-1; 12 nucleotides match TRBD2. CDR3 size: 16 residues. Germline values: CDR1 SGHTA, CDR2 FQGNSA. Trimming cost V 4 bases and J 10 bases; bases outside gene matches: 11. CDR3 coding DNA: TGTGCCAGCAGCTCCCCTCTAGCGGGGGGGCCGGGGGAGCAGTTCTTC. Amino acids: CASSSPLAGGPGEQFF.

For the CDR3, the DNA is TGTGCCAGCAGCCCTGCTGGCCAGGGGAGCACAGATACGCAGTATTTT. Protein: CASSPAGQGSTDTQYF. The V call is TRBV28, the J call TRBJ2-3; a weak D match, TRBD1 (6 bases). This CDR3 contains 16 residues. The V and J ends lost 6 bases and 0 bases respectively, with 16 bases between them. Per the germline V gene, CDR1 is MDHEN and CDR2 is SYDVKM.

This chain uses TRBV4-1 with TRBJ2-1; 11 positions agree with TRBD2. The germline CDR1 and CDR2 sequences are MGHRA and YSYEKL. CDR3 length: 20 amino acids. The J segment lost 0 bases and the V segment lost 1 base, leaving 11 bases of the junction unmatched. CDR3 nucleotides: TGCGCCAGCAGCCAAGCGAATCCTAGCGGGGGGAGGAGCTCCTACAATGAGCAGTTCTTC. Its translation is CASSQANPSGGRSSYNEQFF.

This sequence joins TRBV6-6 and TRBJ1-1; D is uncertain. CDR1 and CDR2 from the germline V gene are MNHNY and SVGAGI (reference sequence). V dropped 0 bases and J dropped 4 bases, with 9 bases sitting between them. This CDR3 is 14 amino acids long. CDR3 protein: CASSYSGGATEAFF. CDR3 DNA sequence: TGTGCCAGCAGTTACTCTGGCGGCGCCACTGAAGCTTTCTTT.

The CDR3: CASSSVGQRNTIYF. CDR3 sequence (DNA): TGCGCCAGCAGCTCCGTGGGACAGAGGAACACCATATATTTT. This sequence joins TRBV5-1 and TRBJ1-3; 7 nucleotides match TRBD1. The CDR3 covers 14 residues. V gave up 3 bases and J gave up 7 bases; unmatched junction bases: 7. The germline V gene has CDR1 SGHRS and CDR2 YFSETQ. Full variable domain (remainder filled in from reference TRBV5-1 and TRBJ1-3): KAGVTQTPRYLIKTRGQQVTLSCSPISGHRSVSWYQQTPGQGLQFLFEYFSETQRNKGNFPGRFSGRQFSNSRSEMNVSTLELGDSALYLCASSSVGQRNTIYFGEGSWLTVV.

Regarding this clone: One end of the junction does not line up with germline, which may come from a read error. The V call is TRBV7-9, the J call TRBJ1-1; D gene uncertain. The V gene's germline CDR1 is SEHNR and CDR2 FQNEAQ (reference sequence). This CDR3 has 12 amino acids. This CDR3 is CSSSLSGNEAFF. As DNA, the CDR3 is TGTTCCAGCAGCTTATCGGGGAACGAAGCTTTCTTT.